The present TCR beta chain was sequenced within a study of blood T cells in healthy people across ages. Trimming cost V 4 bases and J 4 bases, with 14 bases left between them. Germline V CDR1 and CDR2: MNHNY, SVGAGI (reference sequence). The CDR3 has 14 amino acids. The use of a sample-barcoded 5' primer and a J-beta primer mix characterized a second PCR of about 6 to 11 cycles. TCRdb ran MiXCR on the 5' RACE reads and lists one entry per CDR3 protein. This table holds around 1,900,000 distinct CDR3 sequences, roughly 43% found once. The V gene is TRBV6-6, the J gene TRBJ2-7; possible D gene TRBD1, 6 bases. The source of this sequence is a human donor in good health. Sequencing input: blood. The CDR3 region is CASSLSGHLYEQYF. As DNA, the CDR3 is TGTGCCAGCAGTTTATCGGGACACCTTTACGAGCAGTACTTC.